This TCR beta chain was identified in a study of T-cell memory formation after mild COVID-19. This clonotype was picked up a small number of times. Its antigen remains unidentified. TCRdb passed the 5' RACE reads through MiXCR, listing each CDR3 protein once. Counted here are roughly 240,000 distinct CDR3 sequences, roughly 15% occurring once; the ten biggest clones make up roughly 23%. Study observations and caveats: Some SARS-CoV-2-responding clones were already detected in memory before infection. Whether second-wave clones peaking at day 37 were SARS-CoV-2 specific went unconfirmed.

CDR3 size: 12 residues. The V gene's germline CDR1 is LGHDT and CDR2 YNNKEL (reference sequence). The V end lost 3 bases, the J end lost 7 bases, and 6 bases lay between the germline ends. The gene calls are TRBV3-1 and TRBJ2-2; no clear D gene. The material sequenced was PBMCs or a T cell subset sorted from them (not recorded which). This TCR came from a man aged 18 to 30 who had mild COVID-19 (a few samples of this study predate the infection). Cell type and time point are not known. CDR3 protein: CASSHMVGELFF. DNA of the CDR3: TGTGCCAGCAGCCATATGGTCGGGGAGCTGTTTTTT. Together with reference TRBV3-1 and TRBJ2-2, the CDR3 gives the full variable domain: DTAVSQTPKYLVTQMGNDKSIKCEQNLGHDTMYWYKQDSKKFLKIMFSYNNKELIINETVPNRFSPKSPDKAHLNLHINSLELGDSAVYFCASSHMVGELFFGEGSRLTVL.